One and the same sample provided the 27 T cell receptor beta chains below, sequenced in a study of blood T cell repertoires in COVID-19. Using immunoSEQ multiplex PCR, the repertoire was profiled, and TCRdb retains in-frame clones only, with some absent. The sample yields around 250,000 clones, 65% to 90% seen once. The material sequenced was peripheral blood. Source of these receptors: a man aged 45-60 years with active or convalescent COVID-19.

The chain employs TRBV19 and TRBJ1-1; D not certain. Between the trimmed V and J ends, which lost 3 bases and 1 base, there was a span of 9 bases. The CDR3 runs 14 residues. Germline-derived CDR1 and CDR2 are LNHDA and SQIVND (reference sequence). CDR3 region: CASSIIAPNTEAFF. CDR3 nucleotides: TGTGCCAGTAGTATTATAGCCCCGAACACTGAAGCTTTCTTT.

The chain carries TRBV9 and TRBJ1-1; maybe TRBD1 (6 bases). The CDR3 totals 15 residues. CDR1 and CDR2 (germline): SGDLS, YYNGEE. Trimming pared 3 bases from V and 0 bases from J, leaving 12 bases between. The CDR3 nucleotides read TGTGCCAGCAGCGCTTCGACAGGAGTGAACACTGAAGCTTTCTTT. It is translated as CASSASTGVNTEAFF.

The sample holds a few counts of this clone. The V gene is TRBV7-9, the J gene TRBJ2-1; weak D call: TRBD1 (5 bases). Trimming removed 6 bases from V and 10 bases from J, with 16 bases in between. The CDR3 covers 13 residues. Germline V CDR1 and CDR2: SEHNR, FQNEAQ (reference sequence). The CDR3, as DNA: TGTGCCAGCAGACAGGCGCCTGAGAGAGAGCAGTTCTTC. Residues: CASRQAPEREQFF. Full variable domain (rest looked up from reference TRBV7-9 and TRBJ2-1): DTGVSQNPRHKITKRGQNVTFRCDPISEHNRLYWYRQTLGQGPEFLTYFQNEAQLEKSRLLSDRFSAERPKGSFSTLEIQRTEQGDSAMYLCASRQAPEREQFFGPGTRLTVL.

The chain links TRBV30 to TRBJ2-1, with D possibly TRBD1 on 5 matching bases. Germline V gene lookup returns CDR1 GTSNPN and CDR2 SVGIG (reference sequence). Trimming cost V 3 bases and J 5 bases, with 14 bases left between them. This CDR3 is 14 amino acids long. CDR3 in amino acids: CAWSLGHGDNEQFF. CDR3 in DNA: TGTGCCTGGAGCCTCGGACACGGAGACAATGAGCAGTTCTTC.

The chain has TRBV5-1 and TRBJ1-4; D uncertain. Germline CDR1 is SGHRS and CDR2 is YFSETQ. V was pared by 1 base and J by 2 bases, with 12 bases between. The CDR3 is made up of 16 amino acids. CDR3 DNA sequence: TGCGCCAGCAGCTTGAGCCCTCCGGGTACTAATGAAAAACTGTTTTTT. Encoded protein: CASSLSPPGTNEKLFF.

This clone was seen once. This chain links TRBV28 with TRBJ2-1, with 8 bases fitting TRBD2. The V gene's germline CDR1 is MDHEN and CDR2 SYDVKM. The ends lost 6 bases at V and 2 bases at J; junction bases unmatched: 3. This CDR3 region has 14 residues. The CDR3 protein is CASRGGRTYNEQFF. CDR3 coding DNA: TGTGCCAGCAGGGGCGGGAGGACCTACAATGAGCAGTTCTTC.

The rearrangement joins TRBV15 to TRBJ2-1, with D perhaps TRBD2 (5 bases). There are 14 residues in the CDR3. V gave up 5 bases and J gave up 8 bases, with 16 bases separating them. Germline loops: CDR1 LNHNV, CDR2 YYDKDF (reference sequence). In DNA form, the CDR3 reads TGTGCCACCAGCCCCCCGACCTTGGAGGATGAGCAGTTCTTC. Translation gives CATSPPTLEDEQFF.

The table lists this clone with a count of one. The CDR3 sequence: CAWSDAGGTGNEQFF. CDR3 sequence (DNA): TGTGCCTGGAGTGATGCGGGAGGGACGGGGAATGAGCAGTTCTTC. The gene calls are TRBV30 and TRBJ2-1; 9 bases align to TRBD2. Germline V gives CDR1 GTSNPN, CDR2 SVGIG (reference sequence). J was trimmed by 7 bases and V by 1 base; bases with no gene match: 8. The CDR3 has 15 amino acids.

The chain couples TRBV7-9 to TRBJ2-3, with D perhaps matching TRBD2 (6 bases). The CDR3 runs 15 residues. CDR1 and CDR2 from the germline V gene are SEHNR and FQNEAQ (reference sequence). V was cut by 5 bases and J by 1 base, with 13 bases left in between. CDR3 sequence reads: CASSPMTGGTDTQYF. CDR3 DNA sequence: TGTGCCAGCAGCCCGATGACGGGAGGCACAGATACGCAGTATTTT.

Turning to this clone: The sample contains more than one DNA sequence encoding this CDR3. The chain is built from TRBV6-4 and TRBJ1-1, with a tentative D call TRBD1 (6 bases). This CDR3 is 13 amino acids long. V was cut by 8 bases and J by 2 bases, with 12 bases left in between. Germline V gives CDR1 MRHNA, CDR2 SNTAGT. The CDR3 bases are TGTGCCAGCTCCCCAGGGGTAAACACTGAAGCTTTCTTT. Amino acid sequence: CASSPGVNTEAFF.

A few counts support this clone. The CDR3 loop is CASSQDRQGRNTIYF. The DNA of the CDR3 is TGTGCCAGCAGCCAAGACAGACAGGGGAGAAACACCATATATTTT. The V and J genes are TRBV4-2 and TRBJ1-3; 8 bases are a match to TRBD1. The germline gives CDR1 LGHNA, CDR2 YNFKEQ. The ends lost 0 bases at V and 5 bases at J; junction bases unmatched: 3. CDR3 size: 15 residues.

The chain combines TRBV29-1 with TRBJ2-3; 7 bases align to TRBD2. CDR3 length equals 15 residues. Trimming took 6 bases from V and 1 from J; bases not matched to a gene: 10. Per germline, CDR1 SQVTM and CDR2 ANQGSEA. CDR3 amino acids: CSVSPSGGGTDTQYF. Written as DNA, the CDR3 is TGCAGCGTGTCACCTAGCGGAGGGGGCACAGATACGCAGTATTTT.

The J gene is TRBJ2-3, the V gene TRBV10-3; 8 nucleotides line up with TRBD1. Per germline, CDR1 ENHRY and CDR2 SYGVKD. V shed 11 bases and J 0 bases; nucleotides not matched to a gene: 10. This CDR3 has 15 amino acids. The CDR3 spells CALSPGQASTDTQYF. The CDR3 DNA follows: TGTGCCTTATCTCCGGGACAGGCAAGCACAGATACGCAGTATTTT.

The rearrangement uses TRBV6-2 or TRBV6-3 and TRBJ2-7, with D possibly being TRBD2 (5 bases). V gave up 5 bases and J gave up 1 base, with 15 bases separating them. The CDR3 sequence is 15 residues long. The V gene's germline CDR1 is MNHEY and CDR2 SVGEGT. CDR3 sequence: CASSPERLNSYEQYF. DNA for the CDR3: TGTGCCAGCAGTCCGGAGCGGTTAAATTCCTACGAGCAGTACTTC.

The V gene is TRBV7-9, the J gene TRBJ1-1; TRBD1 matches at 8 bases. The germline gives CDR1 SEHNR, CDR2 FQNEAQ (reference sequence). The trim removed 0 bases at V and 4 bases at J, leaving 4 bases unmatched. The CDR3 spans 15 residues. Written as DNA, the CDR3 is TGTGCCAGCAGCTTAGCTACAGGGGGGAGCACTGAAGCTTTCTTT. Translation: CASSLATGGSTEAFF.

The rearrangement joins TRBV4-1 to TRBJ1-2; 7 bases line up with TRBD1. This CDR3 region has 17 residues. V gave up 1 base and J gave up 5 bases; unmatched junction bases: 13. Per the germline V gene, CDR1 is MGHRA and CDR2 is YSYEKL. CDR3 residues: CASSQGTRVGQLYGYTF. The CDR3, as DNA: TGCGCCAGCAGCCAAGGTACCCGAGTGGGACAGTTATATGGCTACACCTTC.

This clone was observed a single time. The chain has TRBV7-3 and TRBJ2-1; 9 bases map to TRBD1. The V segment lost 5 bases and the J segment 5 bases; nucleotides outside the gene matches: 13. The CDR3 has 17 amino acids. The germline V gene encodes CDR1 SGHTA and CDR2 FQGTGA. Written as DNA, the CDR3 is TGTGCCAGCAGCCCTAACCCGGGACAGGGAGTAGACAATGAGCAGTTCTTC. The encoded protein is CASSPNPGQGVDNEQFF.

The chain has TRBV6-5 and TRBJ2-7, with D perhaps matching TRBD2 (5 bases). The CDR3 is 14 amino acids. The germline CDR1 and CDR2 sequences are MNHEY and SVGAGI. The V end was cut by 2 bases, the J end by 2 bases, with 10 bases between. CDR3 sequence (DNA): TGTGCCAGCAGTTACGAATCTAGCCCCTACGAGCAGTACTTC. Its translation: CASSYESSPYEQYF.

This chain joins TRBV6-5 and TRBJ1-2, with 10 bases identical to TRBD1. Germline V gives CDR1 MNHEY, CDR2 SVGAGI. Unmatched junction bases numbered 9, after V lost 10 bases and J lost 4 bases. The CDR3 has 14 amino acids. CDR3 sequence (DNA): TGTGCCATTCCTGACAGGGGGCGTGTCTATGGCTACACCTTC. As protein: CAIPDRGRVYGYTF.

This clone showed up just once. The genes are TRBV5-1 and TRBJ1-2; 7 bases agree with TRBD1. J gave up 6 bases and V 4 bases, and 15 bases lay outside the gene matches. CDR3 length: 16 residues. Germline V CDR1 and CDR2: SGHRS, YFSETQ. DNA of the CDR3: TGCGCCAGCAGCGAAGGGACAGCCCTCCTCGGGCATGGCTACACCTTC. The encoded protein is CASSEGTALLGHGYTF.

The V call is TRBV28, the J call TRBJ2-5, with 14 nucleotides matching TRBD2. The CDR3 consists of 22 residues. V lost 3 bases to trimming and J lost 3 bases; unmatched junction nucleotides: 21. Looked up from germline, CDR1 is MDHEN and CDR2 is SYDVKM. The DNA of the CDR3 is TGTGCCAGCAGTTTCCCTCGCCATCCCGGGACTAGCGGGAGCGAGAGAAAAGAGACCCAGTACTTC. This sequence encodes CASSFPRHPGTSGSERKETQYF.

The chain couples TRBV3-1 (or the pseudogene TRBV3-2) to TRBJ2-7; 8 positions match TRBD1. The ends lost 3 bases at V and 6 bases at J; junction bases unmatched: 1. Per germline, CDR1 LGHDT and CDR2 YNNKEL (reference sequence). This CDR3 region has 12 residues. CDR3 in amino acids: CASSHGQGEQYF. CDR3 DNA: TGTGCCAGCAGCCATGGACAGGGCGAGCAGTACTTC.

This clone showed up just a few times. The J gene is TRBJ2-7, the V gene TRBV18; a possible D gene is TRBD1 (6 bases). V was cut by 4 bases and J by 6 bases, with 13 bases left in between. This CDR3 is 13 amino acids long. Germline CDR1 reads KGHSH; CDR2 reads LQKENI. The CDR3 sequence: CASSHSSDSEQYF. CDR3 DNA sequence: TGTGCCAGCTCACACTCCTCGGACAGCGAGCAGTACTTC. The full variable domain, completed using reference TRBV18 and TRBJ2-7, is NAGVMQNPRHLVRRRGQEARLRCSPMKGHSHVYWYRQLPEEGLKFMVYLQKENIIDESGMPKERFSAEFPKEGPSILRIQQVVRGDSAAYFCASSHSSDSEQYFGPGTRLTVT.

The genes are TRBV20-1 and TRBJ1-5; no clear D. Germline CDR1 and CDR2: DFQATT and SNEGSKA (reference sequence). This CDR3 is built from 16 residues. Trimming shortened V by 3 bases and J by 3 bases, and 18 bases separated the two germline ends. For the CDR3, the DNA is TGCAGTGCTAGTCGAGGGCTTTTAAGTGACAATCAGCCCCAGCATTTT. Its translation: CSASRGLLSDNQPQHF.

V usage is TRBV9 and J usage is TRBJ1-5; D might be TRBD1 (5 bases). The CDR3 length is 14 residues. Germline V gene lookup returns CDR1 SGDLS and CDR2 YYNGEE. The V end lost 3 bases, the J end lost 4 bases, and 11 bases lay between the germline ends. CDR3 protein: CASSARGRNQPQHF. CDR3 coding DNA: TGTGCCAGCAGCGCCCGGGGGAGGAATCAGCCCCAGCATTTT. Supplemented by reference TRBV9 and TRBJ1-5, the full variable domain reads DSGVTQTPKHLITATGQRVTLRCSPRSGDLSVYWYQQSLDQGLQFLIQYYNGEERAKGNILERFSAQQFPDLHSELNLSSLELGDSALYFCASSARGRNQPQHFGDGTRLSIL.

J is TRBJ2-7 and V is TRBV5-1, with a weak D call TRBD2 (5 bases). Germline assignment: CDR1 SGHRS and CDR2 YFSETQ. The CDR3 spans 12 residues. The germline V and J ends were trimmed by 5 bases and 4 bases, with 10 bases remaining between them. In nucleotides, the CDR3 is TGCGCCAGCAGGCCTAGCAGATACGAGCAGTACTTC. Amino acids: CASRPSRYEQYF. Supplemented by reference TRBV5-1 and TRBJ2-7, the full variable domain reads KAGVTQTPRYLIKTRGQQVTLSCSPISGHRSVSWYQQTPGQGLQFLFEYFSETQRNKGNFPGRFSGRQFSNSRSEMNVSTLELGDSALYLCASRPSRYEQYFGPGTRLTVT.

The chain employs TRBV10-3 and TRBJ1-1; TRBD1 is a possible D gene (6 bases). Germline values: CDR1 ENHRY, CDR2 SYGVKD. Trimming took 4 bases from V and 0 from J, leaving 12 bases between them. The CDR3 is 15 residues long. The CDR3 is CAISVAGDMNTEAFF. For the CDR3, the DNA is TGTGCCATCAGTGTGGCGGGGGACATGAACACTGAAGCTTTCTTT.